These 19 T cell receptor beta chains came from one sample sequenced in a study of blood T cell repertoires in COVID-19 (dated by TCRdb to 2018 to 2020). Library method: the immunoSEQ multiplex PCR assay. Held by TCRdb, this immuneACCESS table contains in-frame sequences only and omits some clones. Under half of the omission traces to an unresolved V gene where checked; the cause of the rest is unknown. This sample is represented by under 150,000 clones; less than 80% of them were singletons. The ten largest clones add up to roughly 3.4% of the sample. The sample consisted of peripheral blood. These receptors came from a man aged 60-69 years with acute or convalescent COVID-19.

The CDR3 spells CAWSGSNYGYTF. CDR3 coding DNA: TGTGCCTGGTCGGGGAGTAACTATGGCTACACCTTC. The chain combines TRBV30 with TRBJ1-2; D call uncertain. There are 12 residues in the CDR3. Germline V gene data show CDR1 as GTSNPN and CDR2 as SVGIG (reference sequence). V lost 5 bases and J 1 base, leaving 8 bases between the germline ends.

The CDR3: CASSTIQGNQPQHF. The CDR3 region has the DNA TGTGCCAGCAGCACCATCCAGGGTAATCAGCCCCAGCATTTT. This chain links TRBV5-6 with TRBJ1-5; maybe TRBD1 (5 bases). The CDR3 runs to 14 residues. Trimming left V 4 bases short and J 4 bases short, with 12 bases between. The germline V gene encodes CDR1 SGHDT and CDR2 YYEEEE.

The rearrangement links TRBV24-1 to TRBJ1-4; D is perhaps TRBD1 (6 bases). Trimming left V 5 bases short and J 4 bases short, with 10 bases between. This CDR3 has 14 amino acids. Germline-derived CDR1 and CDR2 are KGHDR and SFDVKD. Here the CDR3 reads CATSGGPGNEKLFF. CDR3 bases: TGTGCCACCAGTGGGGGGCCGGGTAATGAAAAACTGTTTTTT.

In regard to this clone: An end of the junction differs from the germline gene, which may be a read error. The chain employs TRBV7-7 and TRBJ2-2; D perhaps matches TRBD1 (5 bases). The CDR3 consists of 16 residues. In germline, CDR1 is SSHAT, CDR2 FNYEAQ (reference sequence). In DNA form, the CDR3 reads TGTGCTAGCAGCCCCCGTGGGATGGGGCTAGGCGGGGAGCTGTTTTTT. It is translated as CASSPRGMGLGGELFF.

The CDR3 DNA reads TGTGCCAGCAGCTACCGCGCCGTCTCTGGGGCCAACGTCCTGACTTTC. It encodes CASSYRAVSGANVLTF. The V gene is TRBV9, the J gene TRBJ2-6; D is ambiguous. The CDR3 is 16 amino acids. CDR1 and CDR2 from the germline V gene are SGDLS and YYNGEE. V shed 4 bases and J shed 0 bases, with 11 bases lying between them.

V gene TRBV7-8 combines with J gene TRBJ1-2, with 9 bases lining up with TRBD1. The V gene's germline CDR1 is SGHVS and CDR2 FQNEAQ. CDR3 length: 15 amino acids. V was clipped by 5 bases and J by 5 bases; unmatched bases: 9. CDR3 DNA: TGTGCCAGCAGCAAGCCGGGACAGGGTACTTATGGCTACACCTTC. As protein: CASSKPGQGTYGYTF.

The gene calls are TRBV19 and TRBJ2-4, with D tentatively TRBD2 (6 bases). Trimming removed 9 bases at V and 3 bases at J, with 30 bases between. The CDR3 totals 19 residues. CDR1 is LNHDA, CDR2 SQIVND, per germline (reference sequence). The CDR3 DNA is TGTGCCAGCTCCTCCAGCGGGCCGTTATTGCTTGCGGTCAAAAACATTCAGTACTTC. Encoded protein: CASSSSGPLLLAVKNIQYF.

The V call is TRBV4-3, the J call TRBJ1-5, with 11 bases lining up with TRBD1. In germline, CDR1 is LGHNA, CDR2 YSLEER. CDR3 length: 14 amino acids. V dropped 4 bases and J dropped 7; count of bases not matched to a gene: 3. DNA for the CDR3: TGCGCCAGCAGCCTCGGACAGGGGGCCCAGCCCCAGCATTTT. Translated: CASSLGQGAQPQHF.

The rearrangement joins TRBV18 to TRBJ2-3, with a weak D call TRBD2 (6 bases). Germline CDR1 is KGHSH and CDR2 is LQKENI. The CDR3 is made up of 16 amino acids. Trimming removed 5 bases at V and 1 base at J, with 16 bases between. This chain's CDR3 is CASSDPGTSGTDTQYF. CDR3 coding DNA: TGTGCCAGCTCAGACCCCGGGACTTCTGGCACAGATACGCAGTATTTT.

The chain recombines TRBV9 with TRBJ2-3; 11 nucleotides match TRBD1. Germline assignment: CDR1 SGDLS and CDR2 YYNGEE. V lost 4 bases and J lost 6; bases outside the gene matches: 7. The CDR3 covers 15 residues. The CDR3 spells CASSYPGQGVDTQYF. The CDR3 DNA reads TGTGCCAGCAGCTACCCGGGACAGGGGGTGGATACGCAGTATTTT.

The chain employs TRBV6-1 and TRBJ2-2; D is unclear. Germline values: CDR1 MNHNS, CDR2 SASEGT. This CDR3 spans 12 amino acids. V lost 5 bases and J 8 bases, leaving 9 bases between the germline ends. The CDR3 DNA follows: TGTGCCAGCAGTTTTCCGGGTGGGGAGCTGTTTTTT. It translates to CASSFPGGELFF.

The chain carries TRBV23-1 and TRBJ2-1; 9 nucleotides agree with TRBD1. TRBV23-1 is placed among ORFs of uncertain function. This CDR3 is built from 17 residues. V was clipped by 0 bases and J by 9 bases; unmatched bases: 12. The CDR3 loop reads CASSQSVPGQGKSEQFF. CDR3 in DNA: TGCGCCAGCAGTCAATCCGTCCCGGGACAGGGAAAATCTGAGCAGTTCTTC.

V and J are TRBV7-2 and TRBJ1-3; a possible D gene is TRBD1 (5 bases). The CDR3 is 15 residues long. V lost 5 bases, J lost 2 bases, and 13 bases lay in between. Germline V gives CDR1 SGHTA, CDR2 FQGNSA. The CDR3 region is CASSTPGLTGNTIYF. The CDR3 DNA reads TGTGCCAGCAGCACCCCGGGACTAACTGGAAACACCATATATTTT.

This chain joins TRBV3-1 (or the pseudogene TRBV3-2) and TRBJ2-3, with no clear D. This CDR3 contains 13 residues. Trimming took 3 bases from V and 0 from J, leaving 4 bases between them. The germline V gene encodes CDR1 LGHDT and CDR2 YNNKEL (reference sequence). CDR3: CASSHPSTDTQYF. CDR3 sequence (DNA): TGTGCCAGCAGCCACCCTAGCACAGATACGCAGTATTTT.

The rearrangement joins TRBV9 to TRBJ2-7; 7 bases map to TRBD1. Losses at the gene ends were 0 bases for V and 2 bases for J; bases not matched to a gene: 5. The germline CDR1 and CDR2 sequences are SGDLS and YYNGEE. There are 15 residues in the CDR3. The CDR3 loop reads CASSVAPTGTYEQYF. The CDR3 DNA reads as TGTGCCAGCAGCGTAGCTCCGACAGGGACCTACGAGCAGTACTTC.

The chain links TRBV28 to TRBJ2-7; 8 nucleotides align to TRBD2. After removal of 6 bases from V and 3 bases from J, the junction contained 7 bases not matched to a gene. There are 14 residues in the CDR3. CDR1 is MDHEN and CDR2 is SYDVKM in the germline V gene. Written as DNA, the CDR3 is TGTGCCAGCAGCCCTAGCGGGCTGAACTACGAGCAGTACTTC. Protein: CASSPSGLNYEQYF.

J is TRBJ2-7 and V is TRBV19; D is unclear. The CDR3 length is 13 residues. Germline lookup yields CDR1 LNHDA and CDR2 SQIVND (reference sequence). V gave up 5 bases and J gave up 6 bases, with 14 bases separating them. In DNA form, the CDR3 reads TGTGCCAGTAGTCTCGAGTTTACCTCCGAGCAGTACTTC. This sequence encodes CASSLEFTSEQYF.

The chain combines TRBV7-2 with TRBJ2-4; 7 positions agree with TRBD2. The length of the CDR3 is 15 residues. The germline V gene encodes CDR1 SGHTA and CDR2 FQGNSA. Trimming cost V 5 bases and J 7 bases; bases outside gene matches: 11. The CDR3 region has the DNA TGTGCCAGCAGCCCGGAGAGACTAGCTGGGAACATTCAGTACTTC. Its translation is CASSPERLAGNIQYF.

This sequence joins TRBV7-9 and TRBJ2-1, with 10 nucleotides matching TRBD2. The J segment lost 6 bases and the V segment lost 3 bases, leaving 5 bases of the junction unmatched. CDR3 length equals 15 residues. Germline assignment: CDR1 SEHNR and CDR2 FQNEAQ (reference sequence). CDR3 protein: CASSLTSGWANEQFF. The CDR3 DNA reads TGTGCCAGCAGCTTGACTAGCGGGTGGGCCAATGAGCAGTTCTTC.